Listed below are T cell receptor beta chains from one sample, sequenced in a study of blood T cells in healthy people across ages. TCRdb passed the 5' RACE reads through MiXCR, listing each CDR3 protein once. The sample lists around 790,000 distinct CDR3 sequences; more than 40% were seen once. The source material was blood. These TCRs come from a man aged 55-75 years in good health. The CDR3 runs from the conserved cysteine through the conserved F or W. The D gene is left open where the match is weak. Only some rows state a clone size, as once, few, many or a class for expanded clones.

cdr3_length	j_call	d_call	v_call	clone_size	cdr3_nt	cdr3_aa
14	TRBJ2-7	.	TRBV6-1	many	TGTGCCAGCAGTGGAGAGACTAACAGAGACGAGCAGTACTTC	CASSGETNRDEQYF
15	TRBJ2-3	.	TRBV7-2	.	TGTGCCAGCAGCCACGGACAGCCTAGGTCAGATACGCAGTATTTT	CASSHGQPRSDTQYF
12	TRBJ2-7	.	TRBV30	few	TGTGCCTGGAGTGTACAACCGTACGAGCAGTACTTC	CAWSVQPYEQYF
15	TRBJ2-3	TRBD1	TRBV12-3/TRBV12-4	few	TGTGCCAGCAGTTTTGGACAGGGGGCCACAGATACGCAGTATTTT	CASSFGQGATDTQYF
13	TRBJ2-7	TRBD1	TRBV25-1	.	TGTGCCAGCAGGACAGGGGGCAATCCGAAGCAGTACTTC	CASRTGGNPKQYF
13	TRBJ2-5	.	TRBV7-2	.	TGTGCCAGCAGCTATGGGACCGCCGGGACCCAGTACTTC	CASSYGTAGTQYF
15	TRBJ2-2	TRBD1	TRBV6-2/TRBV6-3	.	TGTGCCAGCAGTTATCTTCGGACAGGGCCCGGGGAGCTGTTTTTT	CASSYLRTGPGELFF
16	TRBJ2-1	TRBD2	TRBV11-3	few	TGTGCCAGCAGCCCCGGGACTAGCGGGGGGGGATATGAGCAGTTCTTC	CASSPGTSGGGYEQFF
17	TRBJ2-1	.	TRBV6-2/TRBV6-3	few	TGTGCCAGCAGTTACCCCTCGGGACCCACGGCGAGAAATGAGCAGTTCTTC	CASSYPSGPTARNEQFF
13	TRBJ1-5	.	TRBV10-3	.	TGTGCCAGCCGGATGGGCCCCAATCAGCCCCAGCATTTT	CASRMGPNQPQHF
12	TRBJ1-5	.	TRBV10-2	.	TGCGCCAGCAGGGACCCCAATCAGCCCCAGCATTTT	CASRDPNQPQHF
15	TRBJ2-7	.	TRBV4-1	.	TGCGCCAGCAGCCCCCGGACGGCCTCCCTAAGCGAGCAGTACTTC	CASSPRTASLSEQYF
13	TRBJ1-2	.	TRBV30	.	TGTGCCTGGAGAGGCAGGGCTTACTATGGCTACACCTTC	CAWRGRAYYGYTF
17	TRBJ2-3	TRBD1	TRBV9	few	TGTGCCAGCAGCCCACCAGGACAGGATTGGCTGGCAGATACGCAGTATTTT	CASSPPGQDWLADTQYF
15	TRBJ1-2	TRBD1	TRBV7-2	.	TGTGCCAGCAGCCCCGAATCACAGGGGAACTATGGCTACACCTTC	CASSPESQGNYGYTF
16	TRBJ2-7	.	TRBV6-2/TRBV6-3	few	TGTGCCAGCAGTTACCCCCCCAATCCTTCGTGGTACGAGCAGTACTTC	CASSYPPNPSWYEQYF
13	TRBJ2-5	.	TRBV5-1	many	TGCGCCAGCAGCTTGAGCCTGCAAGAGACCCAGTACTTC	CASSLSLQETQYF
16	TRBJ2-1	.	TRBV7-9	.	TGTGCCAGCAGCTTAGGGGGGGTTGGACTTTACGATGAGCAGTTCTTC	CASSLGGVGLYDEQFF
16	TRBJ2-5	TRBD2	TRBV7-2	.	TGTGCCAGCAGCCGTAGAGCGGGGGGATCCAGAGAGACCCAGTACTTC	CASSRRAGGSRETQYF
15	TRBJ2-7	TRBD1	TRBV4-3	few	TGCGCCAGCAGCCAAGATACAGGGGGATATTACGAGCAGTACTTC	CASSQDTGGYYEQYF
13	TRBJ2-4	TRBD2	TRBV27	.	TGTGCCAGCAGTCCGCCGACTAGCGGGGGGCAGTACTTC	CASSPPTSGGQYF
15	TRBJ2-1	TRBD2	TRBV6-5	.	TGTGCCAGCAGTTACGACCGGGGGGGGAACAATGAGCAGTTCTTC	CASSYDRGGNNEQFF
15	TRBJ2-3	.	TRBV7-2	.	TGTGCCAGCAGCTTCCAGGCAGTCAGCACAGATACGCAGTATTTT	CASSFQAVSTDTQYF